Listed below are T cell receptor beta chains from one sample, sequenced in a study of T cells after yellow fever vaccination. TCRdb analysed the 5' RACE reads with MiXCR anew, one entry per CDR3 protein. The table has about 320,000 distinct CDR3 sequences, roughly 10% seen once. This specimen consisted of CD4+ T cells sorted from PBMCs, obtained 45 days after the yellow fever booster vaccination. Receptors originate from a man aged 18-30 years who received the YFV17D yellow fever vaccine. CDR3s include the opening cysteine and the closing phenylalanine or tryptophan. A D gene is named only where the DNA matches it firmly. Rows give clone size only sometimes, using once, few, many, or a class for an expanded clone.

clone_size j_call d_call v_call cdr3_nt cdr3_aa
many TRBJ2-2 . TRBV5-1 TGCGCCAGCAGCCCCGGACAGTCCACCGGGGAGCTGTTTTTT CASSPGQSTGELFF
. TRBJ2-5 . TRBV6-5 TGTGCCAGCAGTTACTCAACCGGGGGGCTCCAAGAGACCCAGTACTTC CASSYSTGGLQETQYF
many TRBJ2-3 . TRBV7-3 TGTGCCAGCACCCAGGGGCCAAGCACAGATACGCAGTATTTT CASTQGPSTDTQYF
few TRBJ2-5 . TRBV5-6 TGTGCCAGCAGCTTTCGGAAGGTCCGAGAGACCCAGTACTTC CASSFRKVRETQYF
few TRBJ2-2 . TRBV18 TGTGCCAGCTCACGAAAGAACACCGGGGAGCTGTTTTTT CASSRKNTGELFF
many TRBJ2-5 TRBD1 TRBV29-1 TGCAGCGTCCAGGGGGACCAAGAGACCCAGTACTTC CSVQGDQETQYF
few TRBJ2-5 . TRBV7-9 TGTGCCAGCAACCCGGCCGCAGAGACCCAGTACTTC CASNPAAETQYF
. TRBJ2-3 . TRBV5-1 TGCGCCAGCAGCTTTCTGGTCGCAGATACGCAGTATTTT CASSFLVADTQYF
. TRBJ1-1 . TRBV4-1 TGCGCCAGCAGCCAAGAAGGGGGGGCTTTCTTT CASSQEGGAFF
few TRBJ1-6 . TRBV28 TGTGCCAGCAGCCTCTTATCAAGCCCCAATAATTCACCCCTCCACTTT CASSLLSSPNNSPLHF
. TRBJ1-2 . TRBV7-9 TGTGCCAGCAGCTTGTGGGCCAACTATGGCTACACCTTC CASSLWANYGYTF
. TRBJ2-1 TRBD2 TRBV14 TGTGCCAGCAGCTTAGCTTCCGGACTAGTTATTTATGAGCAGTTCTTC CASSLASGLVIYEQFF
. TRBJ1-5 TRBD1 TRBV19 TGTGCCAGTACCAATTGGGAGACAGGGTGGCTAGGAGGCTATCAGCCCCAGCATTTT CASTNWETGWLGGYQPQHF
many TRBJ2-5 TRBD2 TRBV2 TGTGCCAGCAGGCCGGGACTAGCGGGGGAGACCCAGTACTTC CASRPGLAGETQYF
few TRBJ1-5 . TRBV12-5 TGTGCTAGTGCGGGGGACCCGGCTTTGAGCAATCAGCCCCAGCATTTT CASAGDPALSNQPQHF
few TRBJ1-5 . TRBV6-9 TGTGCCAGCAGTTCTAGCCAGCATTTT CASSSSQHF
many TRBJ2-5 TRBD2 TRBV7-8 TGTGCCAGCCGACCTCTAGCGGGAGCTCAAGAGACCCAGTACTTC CASRPLAGAQETQYF
few TRBJ2-3 TRBD2 TRBV6-1 TGTGCCAGCAGTGTAGCGGGGGGCTCTAGCACAGATACGCAGTATTTT CASSVAGGSSTDTQYF
few TRBJ2-3 TRBD2 TRBV6-1 TGTGCCAGCATGAGGGTCACATTGGGACTAGCAGGGGATACGCAGTATTTT CASMRVTLGLAGDTQYF
. TRBJ1-1 . TRBV3-1 TGTGCCAGCAGCCAATATTCTGGTGCGGGGACTGAAGCTTTCTTT CASSQYSGAGTEAFF
few TRBJ2-2 . TRBV7-9 TGTGCCAGCAGCTCCGGGGGGCTTCTGAACACCGGGGAGCTGTTTTTT CASSSGGLLNTGELFF
. TRBJ1-3 . TRBV7-9 TGTGCCAGCAGCCGGGGAAACACCATATATTTT CASSRGNTIYF
few TRBJ1-5 . TRBV19 TGTGCCAGTGGGTCGGTCCGGGGCCATCAGCCCCAGCATTTT CASGSVRGHQPQHF
. TRBJ2-4 . TRBV7-2 TGTGCCAGCAGGCCTGAGGGGGGCGGCAAAAACATTCAGTACTTC CASRPEGGGKNIQYF
. TRBJ2-1 TRBD2 TRBV12-5 TGTGCTAGTGGTTTGGTTTCGGGGGGAACGATACGGTACAATGAGCAGTTCTTC CASGLVSGGTIRYNEQFF
few TRBJ1-2 TRBD1 TRBV20-1 TGCGCCCCGGGACAGATACTCGCGGGGGGCTACACCTTC CAPGQILAGGYTF
many TRBJ2-7 TRBD1 TRBV7-2 TGTGCCAGCAGCGAAAATCTCGGACAGGGAGTCTACGAGCAGTACTTC CASSENLGQGVYEQYF
few TRBJ2-5 . TRBV7-9 TGTGCCAGCAGCTGGTTCAGGGGAGGGCAGCGAGGGGTGACCCAGTACTTC CASSWFRGGQRGVTQYF
. TRBJ1-4 . TRBV12-3/TRBV12-4 TGTGCCAGCAGACAGACTGAAAAACTGTTTTTT CASRQTEKLFF
. TRBJ2-1 . TRBV7-2 TGTGCCAGCAGCTTAAGCAGGGAGCAGTTCTTC CASSLSREQFF
many TRBJ2-1 TRBD1 TRBV6-2/TRBV6-3 TGTGCCAGCAGTTACAGGACAGGGATTGGCAATGAGCAGTTCTTC CASSYRTGIGNEQFF
few TRBJ2-7 . TRBV5-6 TGTGCCAGCAGCTTGGAACTCTCCTACGAGCAGTACTTC CASSLELSYEQYF
. TRBJ2-5 . TRBV7-2 TGTGCCAGCAGCCCAAGAGGAAGCGGCCAAGAGACCCAGTACTTC CASSPRGSGQETQYF
. TRBJ1-4 . TRBV3-1 TGTGCCAGCAGCCAAGATTCTGCTAATGAAAAACTGTTTTTT CASSQDSANEKLFF
. TRBJ2-3 TRBD2 TRBV27 TGTGCCAGTGGGAAGCGGGGAAGCACAGATACGCAGTATTTT CASGKRGSTDTQYF
. TRBJ2-1 . TRBV3-1 TGTGCCAGCAGCCTAAGCAGCCTAGGGTTAGAGCAGTTCTTC CASSLSSLGLEQFF
few TRBJ1-3 . TRBV6-2/TRBV6-3 TGTGCCAGCAGTTCCACGGGAGGGGACAACACCATATATTTT CASSSTGGDNTIYF
. TRBJ1-4 . TRBV6-2/TRBV6-3 TGTGCCAGCAGTTATCAGGGGACTAATGAAAAACTGTTTTTT CASSYQGTNEKLFF
few TRBJ1-3 TRBD1 TRBV11-2 TGTGCCAGCAGCCCTCGGACAGGGAACCCTGGAAACACCATATATTTT CASSPRTGNPGNTIYF
many TRBJ1-2 . TRBV3-2 TGTGCCAGCAGCCAAGTCCCACAGGGGGACTATGGCTACACCTTC CASSQVPQGDYGYTF
many TRBJ2-2 . TRBV7-2 TGTGCCAGCAGCTTAGCTTGGGGGGCAGCGTACACCGGGGAGCTGTTTTTT CASSLAWGAAYTGELFF
few TRBJ2-3 . TRBV7-8 TGTGCCAGCAGCTTTATCGACAGGACGGGGAGGACAGATACGCAGTATTTT CASSFIDRTGRTDTQYF
few TRBJ2-2 . TRBV24-1 TGTGCCATTGGGCCCGGCGGCACCGGGGAGCTGTTTTTT CAIGPGGTGELFF
. TRBJ2-7 . TRBV25-1 TGTGCCAGCAGTGAATTCGGTGGGGCCTACGAGCAGTACTTC CASSEFGGAYEQYF
. TRBJ1-1 TRBD1 TRBV6-5 TGTGCCAGCAGTCGCAAGACAGGGCATAGCACTGAAGCTTTCTTT CASSRKTGHSTEAFF
. TRBJ2-2 . TRBV28 TGTGCCACCCTATGGGGAGGCACCGGGGAGCTGTTTTTT CATLWGGTGELFF
. TRBJ2-1 . TRBV12-3/TRBV12-4 TGTGCCAGCAGTTTAGGCTATCTCTCCTACAATGAGCAGTTCTTC CASSLGYLSYNEQFF
few TRBJ2-1 TRBD2 TRBV7-2 TGTGCCAGCAGCTTAACCCTAGCGGGGGATGAGCAGTTCTTC CASSLTLAGDEQFF
few TRBJ2-5 TRBD2 TRBV7-2 TGTGCCAGCAGCTACAGGAGACTAGCGGGTCTGGGGGAGACCCAGTACTTC CASSYRRLAGLGETQYF
few TRBJ1-5 . TRBV7-2 TGTGCCAGCAGTGACCCGGTGCGGCGGCATACCCAGCATTTT CASSDPVRRHTQHF
. TRBJ2-5 . TRBV20-1 TGCAGTGCTAGTAGTCTCAGCCAAGAGACCCAGTACTTC CSASSLSQETQYF
many TRBJ2-2 . TRBV19 TGTGCCAGTAGTATGGACAGCGATAACACCGGGGAGCTGTTTTTT CASSMDSDNTGELFF
. TRBJ2-7 . TRBV5-1 TGCGCCAGCAGCTTGGACCTCTACGAGCAGTACTTC CASSLDLYEQYF